The 32 T cell receptor beta chains below all came from one sample that was sequenced in a study of beta chain features in type 1 diabetes. TCRB transcripts that were expressed got sequenced, as all of the isolated RNA had been reverse transcribed. The assay was immunoSEQ multiplex PCR, and TCRdb's table has in-frame clones only and misses some. The table shows around 330,000 clones, with more than 9.5% occurring only once. The material sequenced was naive CD4+ T cells from blood. These receptors were collected from a woman aged 25 to 39 in good health.

This clone turned up a few times. This rearrangement joins TRBV7-3 to TRBJ2-7, with D perhaps matching TRBD1 (5 bases). Germline lookup yields CDR1 SGHTA and CDR2 FQGTGA. V was cut by 3 bases and J by 4 bases, with 10 bases left in between. The CDR3 sequence is 13 residues long. In DNA, the CDR3 is TGTGCCAGCAGCTTCCTCCCAGGGTACGAGCAGTACTTC. Encoded protein: CASSFLPGYEQYF.

This clone was picked up a small number of times. The V call is TRBV4-3, the J call TRBJ2-2; possible D gene TRBD1, 6 bases. CDR1 and CDR2 (germline): LGHNA, YSLEER. Trimming left V 3 bases short and J 5 bases short, with 13 bases between. This CDR3 region has 15 residues. The CDR3 loop is CASSQGGQLTGELFF. The CDR3 DNA sequence: TGCGCCAGCAGCCAGGGTGGACAGCTAACCGGGGAGCTGTTTTTT.

The chain combines TRBV4-3 with TRBJ2-6; 9 bases are a match to TRBD1. V lost 3 bases and J lost 0; bases outside the gene matches: 6. The CDR3 length is 18 residues. In germline, CDR1 is LGHNA, CDR2 YSLEER. In DNA, the CDR3 is TGCGCCAGCAGCCAGAGACAGGGGGTTTTCTCTGGGGCCAACGTCCTGACTTTC. As protein: CASSQRQGVFSGANVLTF.

Here the CDR3 DNA reads TGTGCCAGCAGCCAAGATCTGGGGGCAGAGACCCAGTACTTC. This codes for CASSQDLGAETQYF. V and J are TRBV14 and TRBJ2-5, with D possibly matching TRBD1 (6 bases). The V and J ends lost 0 bases and 4 bases respectively, with 9 bases between them. The CDR3 runs to 14 residues. The germline CDR1 and CDR2 sequences are SGHDN and FVKESK.

This chain connects TRBV4-3 to TRBJ2-7, with TRBD1 matching 9 bases. The V and J ends lost 2 bases and 2 bases, in that order; junction bases with no gene match: 7. From germline, CDR1 is LGHNA and CDR2 YSLEER. This CDR3 comprises 16 residues. The CDR3 region has the DNA TGCGCCAGCAGCCAACAAGCCGGGACAGGGACCTACGAGCAGTACTTC. Amino acids: CASSQQAGTGTYEQYF.

This clone has only a few counts. The chain has TRBV5-6 and TRBJ2-3, with 7 nucleotides matching TRBD1. V gave up 4 bases and J gave up 3 bases; unmatched junction bases: 5. This CDR3 has 14 residues. In germline, CDR1 is SGHDT, CDR2 YYEEEE. CDR3 region: CASSRDRVTDTQYF. As DNA, the CDR3 is TGTGCCAGCAGCCGCGACAGGGTTACAGATACGCAGTATTTT.

The chain combines TRBV7-3 with TRBJ2-1; 9 nucleotides agree with TRBD2. Germline V gene sequence: CDR1 SGHTA, CDR2 FQGTGA. Unmatched junction bases numbered 12, after V lost 8 bases and J lost 7 bases. The CDR3 consists of 15 residues. CDR3 residues: CASGRAGGAGNEQFF. The CDR3 region has the DNA TGTGCCAGCGGAAGAGCGGGAGGAGCGGGGAATGAGCAGTTCTTC.

This clone was counted many times. V is TRBV23-1 and J is TRBJ2-5; 10 bases align to TRBD1. TRBV23-1 is recorded as an ORF, its role being uncertain. The V and J ends lost 6 bases and 5 bases, in that order; junction bases with no gene match: 6. The CDR3 is 14 amino acids. CDR3 amino acids: CASRPDRGRETQYF. The CDR3 region has the DNA TGCGCCAGCAGACCCGACAGGGGGCGTGAGACCCAGTACTTC.

This chain connects TRBV29-1 to TRBJ1-5; D is unresolved. V lost 5 bases and J 3 bases, leaving 14 bases between the germline ends. The CDR3 is 14 residues long. CDR1 and CDR2 (germline): SQVTM, ANQGSEA. The CDR3 spells CSVLTGVTNQPQHF. CDR3 DNA: TGCAGCGTTCTTACCGGGGTGACCAATCAGCCCCAGCATTTT.

The rearrangement links TRBV27 to TRBJ2-7, with 10 nucleotides matching TRBD2. The CDR3 is 14 amino acids. Germline V gene lookup returns CDR1 MNHEY and CDR2 SMNVEV (reference sequence). V was pared by 2 bases and J by 4 bases, with 2 bases of the junction left unmatched. The CDR3, as DNA: TGTGCCAGCAGTTTAGGGACTAGCGCTTACGAGCAGTACTTC. Translation: CASSLGTSAYEQYF.

The chain is built from TRBV14 and TRBJ1-1; unclear D gene. The germline V gene has CDR1 SGHDN and CDR2 FVKESK. The CDR3 is made up of 10 amino acids. V dropped 6 bases and J dropped 8 bases, with 7 bases sitting between them. The CDR3 DNA sequence: TGTGCCAGCAGGAACTTGGAAGCTTTCTTT. Amino acid sequence: CASRNLEAFF. Based on the CDR3 plus reference TRBV14 and TRBJ1-1, the full variable domain is EAGVTQFPSHSVIEKGQTVTLRCDPISGHDNLYWYRRVMGKEIKFLLHFVKESKQDESGMPNNRFLAERTGGTYSTLKVQPAELEDSGVYFCASRNLEAFFGQGTRLTVV.

V usage is TRBV29-1 and J usage is TRBJ2-3; possible D gene TRBD2, 5 bases. Trimming took off 6 bases at V and 6 bases at J, with 10 bases between the two ends. From germline, CDR1 is SQVTM and CDR2 ANQGSEA. CDR3 length: 11 amino acids. As DNA, the CDR3 is TGCAGCGTCGTTCAGCGGGATACGCAGTATTTT. It yields the protein CSVVQRDTQYF.

This clone was counted between two and nine times. The V gene is TRBV15, the J gene TRBJ2-5; 7 bases align to TRBD1. The CDR3 contains 14 residues. Germline-derived CDR1 and CDR2 are LNHNV and YYDKDF (reference sequence). J was trimmed by 5 bases and V by 3 bases; bases with no gene match: 6. The CDR3 protein is CATSRATGEETQYF. CDR3 coding DNA: TGTGCCACCAGCAGGGCTACAGGGGAGGAGACCCAGTACTTC.

CDR3 protein: CASGQDQETQYF. DNA of the CDR3: TGTGCCAGCGGACAGGACCAAGAGACCCAGTACTTC. The chain has TRBV11-1 and TRBJ2-5, with 7 bases fitting TRBD1. Germline CDR1 and CDR2: SGHAT and FQDESV (reference sequence). V dropped 8 bases and J dropped 0; count of bases not matched to a gene: 0. The CDR3 runs 12 residues.

Only a few counts were recorded for this clone. This chain connects TRBV30 to TRBJ2-1; 9 nucleotides align to TRBD2. The germline gives CDR1 GTSNPN, CDR2 SVGIG (reference sequence). The CDR3 consists of 16 residues. Written as DNA, the CDR3 is TGTGCTAGGAGCACCCCCGGGACTAGCAGAGACAATGAGCAGTTCTTC. It translates to CARSTPGTSRDNEQFF.

V gene TRBV7-2 combines with J gene TRBJ1-1, with 8 bases fitting TRBD1. This CDR3 spans 14 amino acids. Germline assignment: CDR1 SGHTA and CDR2 FQGNSA. The trim removed 4 bases at V and 1 base at J, leaving 2 bases unmatched. CDR3 in amino acids: CASSSTGANTEAFF. CDR3 bases: TGTGCCAGCAGCTCGACAGGGGCGAACACTGAAGCTTTCTTT.

This clone was counted only a few times. The chain combines TRBV2 with TRBJ2-7; possibly TRBD2 for D (6 bases). The germline V gene encodes CDR1 SNHLY and CDR2 FYNNEI. There are 14 residues in the CDR3. V lost 6 bases, J lost 5 bases, and 17 bases lay in between. The CDR3 here is CASRLTGGYDEQYF. Here the CDR3 DNA reads TGTGCCAGCAGACTTACCGGGGGTTACGACGAGCAGTACTTC.

CDR3 nucleotide sequence: TGTGCCAGCAGTGTCCTTAGGGGTGAGACCCAGTACTTC. This codes for CASSVLRGETQYF. This rearrangement joins TRBV6-4 to TRBJ2-5; D possibly corresponds to TRBD1 (5 bases). There are 13 residues in the CDR3. Trimming shortened V by 4 bases and J by 5 bases, and 11 bases separated the two germline ends. Germline values: CDR1 MRHNA, CDR2 SNTAGT.

This clone was detected only a few times. This rearrangement joins TRBV19 to TRBJ2-7; 9 bases agree with TRBD2. The CDR3 extends over 13 amino acids. Looked up from germline, CDR1 is LNHDA and CDR2 is SQIVND (reference sequence). Unmatched junction bases numbered 7, after V lost 6 bases and J lost 7 bases. The CDR3 here is CASSTSGRQEQYF. As DNA, the CDR3 is TGTGCCAGTAGCACTAGCGGGCGGCAAGAGCAGTACTTC.

J is TRBJ2-4 and V is TRBV2; tentative D call: TRBD1 (6 bases). The germline V gene encodes CDR1 SNHLY and CDR2 FYNNEI. The V and J ends lost 4 bases and 7 bases respectively, with 14 bases between them. The CDR3 is 14 residues long. The CDR3 DNA follows: TGTGCCAGCAGTGCTACAGGGTCTAGGAACATTCAGTACTTC. It codes for CASSATGSRNIQYF. Supplemented by reference TRBV2 and TRBJ2-4, the full variable domain reads EPEVTQTPSHQVTQMGQEVILRCVPISNHLYFYWYRQILGQKVEFLVSFYNNEISEKSEIFDDQFSVERPDGSNFTLKIRSTKLEDSAMYFCASSATGSRNIQYFGAGTRLSVL.

This clone has a handful of counts. The CDR3 is CASSSTGFNEQFF. Here the CDR3 DNA reads TGTGCCAGCAGTTCGACAGGGTTCAATGAGCAGTTCTTC. The rearrangement links TRBV28 to TRBJ2-1; 7 bases are a match to TRBD1. Germline V gene data show CDR1 as MDHEN and CDR2 as SYDVKM. The junction had 3 bases not matched to a gene; V was cut back by 4 bases and J by 6 bases. The CDR3 length is 13 residues.

The chain links TRBV9 to TRBJ2-5; tentatively, D is TRBD1 (6 bases). Trimming took off 0 bases at V and 2 bases at J, with 11 bases between the two ends. The CDR3 runs to 15 residues. The germline CDR1 and CDR2 sequences are SGDLS and YYNGEE. The chain's CDR3 is CASSVVGGGQETQYF. CDR3 coding DNA: TGTGCCAGCAGCGTAGTAGGGGGTGGGCAAGAGACCCAGTACTTC.

This clone has a handful of counts. The chain couples TRBV28 to TRBJ2-7, with 12 bases aligning to TRBD2. Per germline, CDR1 MDHEN and CDR2 SYDVKM. The V segment lost 4 bases and the J segment 3 bases; nucleotides outside the gene matches: 10. CDR3 length equals 17 residues. The DNA of the CDR3 is TGTGCCAGCAGTTCCCGACTAGCGGGAGCCAAAAACTACGAGCAGTACTTC. Protein product: CASSSRLAGAKNYEQYF.

The sample holds a few counts of this clone. V gene TRBV7-2 combines with J gene TRBJ2-6, with a possible D match to TRBD1 (5 bases). V lost 5 bases to trimming and J lost 4 bases, with 9 bases between them. Germline lookup yields CDR1 SGHTA and CDR2 FQGNSA. CDR3 size: 14 residues. CDR3 coding DNA: TGTGCCAGCAGCCGACAGTCGGGGGCCAACGTCCTGACTTTC. Its protein is CASSRQSGANVLTF.

This clone was detected a few times. The CDR3: CASSADTGSYGYTF. The CDR3 nucleotides read TGTGCCAGCAGCGCTGATACGGGATCCTATGGCTACACCTTC. The chain links TRBV9 to TRBJ1-2; D uncertain. CDR1 is SGDLS, CDR2 YYNGEE, per germline. The CDR3 has 14 residues. The V end lost 3 bases, the J end lost 4 bases, and 13 bases lay between the germline ends.

This clone was recorded a few times. The rearrangement joins TRBV6-1 to TRBJ1-2, with a tentative D call TRBD1 (5 bases). The ends were cut back, 5 bases at V and 8 bases at J, with 12 bases in the middle. The CDR3 has 12 residues. Germline V lookup: CDR1 MNHNS, CDR2 SASEGT. This CDR3 reads CASSHTQGGYTF. CDR3 nucleotides: TGTGCCAGCAGTCACACCCAGGGAGGCTACACCTTC.

The V call is TRBV18, the J call TRBJ2-1; D not certain. CDR3 length: 14 amino acids. V was clipped by 6 bases and J by 11 bases, with 20 bases between them. CDR1 KGHSH and CDR2 LQKENI come from the germline V gene. CDR3 nucleotide sequence: TGTGCCAGCTCCCCTATCCCGCACAGAGAAAAGCAGTTCTTC. Translation gives CASSPIPHREKQFF.

This clone turned up a few times. This sequence joins TRBV4-3 and TRBJ2-7; 11 bases line up with TRBD2. Germline CDR1 is LGHNA and CDR2 is YSLEER. V lost 6 bases, J lost 0 bases, and 10 bases stayed unmatched. The CDR3 has 17 residues. CDR3 amino acids: CASRQLAGAGGSYEQYF. CDR3 DNA sequence: TGCGCCAGCAGGCAACTAGCGGGAGCGGGTGGCTCCTACGAGCAGTACTTC.

This clone appeared a few times. The chain couples TRBV4-3 to TRBJ2-3, with D possibly TRBD2 on 6 matching bases. The CDR3 extends over 15 amino acids. CDR1 and CDR2 from the germline V gene are LGHNA and YSLEER. V was trimmed by 0 bases and J by 4 bases, leaving 11 bases between them. The chain's CDR3 is CASSQDIGGADTQYF. The DNA for the CDR3 is TGCGCCAGCAGCCAAGACATTGGCGGGGCAGATACGCAGTATTTT.

The genes are TRBV2 and TRBJ2-3; 8 nucleotides agree with TRBD2. This CDR3 is 14 amino acids long. CDR1 is SNHLY and CDR2 is FYNNEI in the germline V gene. The V and J ends lost 6 bases and 2 bases, in that order; junction bases with no gene match: 4. The CDR3 here is CASSERETTDTQYF. The CDR3 DNA is TGTGCCAGCAGCGAGCGGGAGACCACAGATACGCAGTATTTT. Drawing the rest from reference TRBV2 and TRBJ2-3, the complete variable domain is EPEVTQTPSHQVTQMGQEVILRCVPISNHLYFYWYRQILGQKVEFLVSFYNNEISEKSEIFDDQFSVERPDGSNFTLKIRSTKLEDSAMYFCASSERETTDTQYFGPGTRLTVL.

The CDR3 protein is CAISALAGGNNEQFF. The CDR3 DNA reads TGTGCCATCAGTGCTCTAGCGGGAGGAAATAATGAGCAGTTCTTC. This rearrangement joins TRBV10-3 to TRBJ2-1, with 11 bases that match TRBD2. The CDR3 is 15 amino acids. After removal of 4 bases from V and 7 bases from J, the junction contained 6 bases not matched to a gene. The germline V gene encodes CDR1 ENHRY and CDR2 SYGVKD.

This clone was detected a few times. V is TRBV15 and J is TRBJ2-7; 7 bases fit TRBD2. The CDR3 sequence is 16 residues long. V dropped 6 bases and J dropped 0; count of bases not matched to a gene: 11. Germline CDR1 reads LNHNV; CDR2 reads YYDKDF (reference sequence). The CDR3 region has the DNA TGTGCCACCAGTCCAGAGCGGGGACCTAGCTCCTACGAGCAGTACTTC. Its translation: CATSPERGPSSYEQYF.